The entry below describes one T cell receptor beta chain. The authors ran a second PCR of about 7 to 12 cycles using a sample-barcoded 5' primer and a J-beta primer mix. One entry per CDR3 protein results from TCRdb running MiXCR on the 5' RACE reads. The table records hundreds of thousands of distinct CDR3 sequences, 45% to 50% of them present only once. This sample was taken from a study of blood T cells in healthy people across ages. Germline loops: CDR1 MNHEY, CDR2 SMNVEV (reference sequence). Trimming cost V 5 bases and J 4 bases, with 14 bases left between them. The CDR3 spans 15 residues. Sequencing input: blood. The chain combines TRBV27 with TRBJ1-4; no firm D call. This receptor was taken from a man younger than 45 in good health. CDR3 nucleotides: TGTGCCAGCAGTCTCCGAGGCCTGAATAATGAAAAACTGTTTTTT. It translates to CASSLRGLNNEKLFF.